The next 26 T cell receptor beta chains were all read from a single sample in a study of blood T cell repertoires in COVID-19. Method: immunoSEQ multiplex PCR; TCRdb's copy keeps in-frame clones and lacks some. The sample has under 150,000 clones, roughly 81% seen once. What was sequenced was peripheral blood. These receptors came from a human donor in a cohort sampled during active COVID-19.

V and J are TRBV5-4 and TRBJ2-6; D gene uncertain. Deletions cut 0 bases from V and 0 bases from J, with 4 bases between. Germline V CDR1 and CDR2: SGHNT, YYREEE (reference sequence). CDR3 size: 15 residues. For the CDR3, the DNA is TGTGCCAGCAGCTTGGCCGGCTCTGGGGCCAACGTCCTGACTTTC. It codes for CASSLAGSGANVLTF.

With respect to this clone: Other DNA variants within this sample encode the same CDR3. This rearrangement joins TRBV15 to TRBJ1-2; weak D call: TRBD1 (6 bases). Trimming cost V 2 bases and J 8 bases, with 9 bases left between them. Germline V gene lookup returns CDR1 LNHNV and CDR2 YYDKDF (reference sequence). The CDR3 runs 12 residues. The CDR3 DNA sequence: TGTGCCACCAGCAGAACAGGGTCCGGCTACACCTTC. This gives the protein CATSRTGSGYTF.

The chain couples TRBV5-4 to TRBJ2-7, with TRBD2 identical over 10 bases. V shed 0 bases and J 7 bases; nucleotides not matched to a gene: 4. CDR1 SGHNT and CDR2 YYREEE come from the germline V gene (reference sequence). The CDR3 covers 14 residues. CDR3 sequence: CASSLERGGYEQYF. The DNA for the CDR3 is TGTGCCAGCAGCTTGGAGCGGGGGGGGTATGAGCAGTACTTC.

This rearrangement joins TRBV7-2 to TRBJ2-2; TRBD1 might be the D (5 bases). CDR1 and CDR2 from the germline V gene are SGHTA and FQGNSA. Trimming took off 1 base at V and 6 bases at J, with 12 bases between the two ends. The CDR3 covers 15 residues. The CDR3 reads CASSLDAQGPGELFF. The CDR3 nucleotides read TGTGCCAGCAGCTTAGACGCCCAGGGCCCCGGGGAGCTGTTTTTT.

This chain connects TRBV6-5 to TRBJ2-7; TRBD1 matches 7 bases. CDR1 is MNHEY, CDR2 SVGAGI, per germline. The CDR3 extends over 13 amino acids. Unmatched junction bases numbered 5, after V lost 5 bases and J lost 4 bases. CDR3 DNA sequence: TGTGCCAGCAGTCGGGACAGAAAGTACGAGCAGTACTTC. It encodes CASSRDRKYEQYF.

The chain employs TRBV5-1 and TRBJ2-7; tentatively, D is TRBD1 (6 bases). Germline lookup yields CDR1 SGHRS and CDR2 YFSETQ. V lost 0 bases and J 3 bases, leaving 7 bases between the germline ends. The CDR3 has 13 amino acids. This chain's CDR3 is CASSLVQGYEQYF. The CDR3 nucleotides read TGCGCCAGCAGCTTGGTACAGGGCTACGAGCAGTACTTC.

The chain uses TRBV6-1 and TRBJ1-5; TRBD1 agrees at 7 bases. Looked up from germline, CDR1 is MNHNS and CDR2 is SASEGT. The junction had 9 bases not matched to a gene; V was cut back by 4 bases and J by 3 bases. The CDR3 has 16 amino acids. The CDR3 sequence is CASSAPQGYYNQPQHF. The DNA for the CDR3 is TGTGCCAGCAGTGCCCCACAGGGGTACTACAATCAGCCCCAGCATTTT.

With respect to this clone: The sample contains more than one DNA sequence encoding this CDR3. The chain is built from TRBV12-3 or TRBV12-4 and TRBJ1-6; tentatively, D is TRBD1 (5 bases). Trimming removed 8 bases from V and 13 bases from J, with 18 bases in between. The length of the CDR3 is 13 residues. The DNA for the CDR3 is TGTGCCAGCCAGGTTGGAGGGACTAGCCCCCTCCACTTT. Its translation: CASQVGGTSPLHF.

The chain combines TRBV10-3 with TRBJ2-7; 8 bases match TRBD1. Germline lookup yields CDR1 ENHRY and CDR2 SYGVKD. V dropped 10 bases and J dropped 5; count of bases not matched to a gene: 7. The CDR3 is 12 amino acids. CDR3 bases: TGTGCCACCGGACAGGGAAGGGACGAGCAGTACTTC. It specifies CATGQGRDEQYF.

CDR3 nucleotide sequence: TGTGCCAGCACCAGGGACAGGGTGGTTAATTCACCCCTCCACTTT. This gives the protein CASTRDRVVNSPLHF. This sequence joins TRBV6-5 and TRBJ1-6; 9 bases map to TRBD1. Germline-derived CDR1 and CDR2 are MNHEY and SVGAGI. The length of the CDR3 is 15 residues. The junction had 7 bases not matched to a gene; V was cut back by 7 bases and J by 6 bases.

This chain joins TRBV5-1 and TRBJ2-5, with 7 bases aligning to TRBD2. J was trimmed by 5 bases and V by 0 bases; bases with no gene match: 7. Looked up from germline, CDR1 is SGHRS and CDR2 is YFSETQ. There are 15 residues in the CDR3. The CDR3 region has the DNA TGCGCCAGCAGCTTGGCCTTGCGGGGAGGGGAGACCCAGTACTTC. Protein product: CASSLALRGGETQYF.

The V call is TRBV5-1, the J call TRBJ1-4, with 11 bases aligning to TRBD1. The CDR3 sequence is 16 residues long. Germline CDR1 and CDR2: SGHRS and YFSETQ. With 2 bases clipped from V and 5 bases from J, the junction kept 5 bases outside the gene matches. The CDR3 bases are TGCGCCAGCAGCTTTACGGGACAGGGGGGGAATGAAAAACTGTTTTTT. Amino acids: CASSFTGQGGNEKLFF.

The chain uses TRBV19 and TRBJ2-5; 15 positions match TRBD2. J gave up 2 bases and V 6 bases, and 4 bases lay outside the gene matches. This CDR3 region has 16 residues. The germline CDR1 and CDR2 sequences are LNHDA and SQIVND (reference sequence). The CDR3: CASRGLAGGRQETQYF. As DNA, the CDR3 is TGTGCCAGTAGAGGACTAGCGGGGGGGCGGCAAGAGACCCAGTACTTC.

The V call is TRBV5-1, the J call TRBJ1-2; D perhaps matches TRBD1 (5 bases). Trimming stripped 4 bases from V and 2 bases from J, with 9 bases between. Germline V gives CDR1 SGHRS, CDR2 YFSETQ. The length of the CDR3 is 13 residues. The CDR3: CASSPGQNYGYTF. The CDR3 coding sequence is TGCGCCAGCAGCCCCGGACAAAACTATGGCTACACCTTC.

The table lists this clone with a count of one. The rearrangement links TRBV4-1 to TRBJ2-5; TRBD1 is a possible D gene (7 bases). The germline gives CDR1 MGHRA, CDR2 YSYEKL. The CDR3 sequence is 13 residues long. V lost 5 bases to trimming and J lost 3 bases, with 10 bases between them. The DNA of the CDR3 is TGCGCCAGCAGCTTCAGGGGGGAAGAGACCCAGTACTTC. It specifies CASSFRGEETQYF.

The rearrangement joins TRBV5-1 to TRBJ1-5, with 9 bases matching TRBD1. CDR3 length: 15 residues. Germline CDR1 is SGHRS and CDR2 is YFSETQ. The V segment lost 0 bases and the J segment 4 bases; nucleotides outside the gene matches: 2. CDR3 in DNA: TGCGCCAGCAGCTTGGAAGGGACAGGGAATCAGCCCCAGCATTTT. It specifies CASSLEGTGNQPQHF.

Here the CDR3 reads CASSTPTGGTDTQYF. DNA of the CDR3: TGCGCCAGCAGCACACCGACAGGGGGTACAGATACGCAGTATTTT. The rearrangement links TRBV5-1 to TRBJ2-3; 9 nucleotides match TRBD1. The V segment lost 4 bases and the J segment 3 bases; nucleotides outside the gene matches: 6. The CDR3 extends over 15 amino acids. Per germline, CDR1 SGHRS and CDR2 YFSETQ.

This chain links TRBV13 with TRBJ2-3; D gene unclear. Germline V gives CDR1 PRHDT, CDR2 FYEKMQ (reference sequence). Trimming stripped 3 bases from V and 0 bases from J, with 7 bases between. This CDR3 has 14 amino acids. The CDR3 region is CASSFSVSTDTQYF. The CDR3 nucleotides are TGTGCCAGCAGCTTCAGCGTAAGCACAGATACGCAGTATTTT. Filled out from reference TRBV13 and TRBJ2-3, the complete variable domain reads AAGVIQSPRHLIKEKRETATLKCYPIPRHDTVYWYQQGPGQDPQFLISFYEKMQSDKGSIPDRFSAQQFSDYHSELNMSSLELGDSALYFCASSFSVSTDTQYFGPGTRLTVL.

This clone was counted once. J is TRBJ1-2 and V is TRBV5-1; TRBD1 agrees at 11 bases. This CDR3 region has 15 residues. Germline V gives CDR1 SGHRS, CDR2 YFSETQ. V trimming: 0 bases; J trimming: 6 bases; junction bases outside the gene matches: 4. The CDR3 reads CASSLAGDRGDGYTF. The CDR3 DNA reads TGCGCCAGCAGCTTGGCCGGGGACAGGGGGGATGGCTACACCTTC.

The rearrangement joins TRBV5-4 to TRBJ1-3, with 8 bases aligning to TRBD1. This CDR3 region has 14 residues. J gave up 4 bases and V 4 bases, and 4 bases lay outside the gene matches. Germline lookup yields CDR1 SGHNT and CDR2 YYREEE (reference sequence). The CDR3 loop is CASSPTGAGNTIYF. The CDR3 bases are TGTGCCAGCAGCCCGACAGGGGCCGGAAACACCATATATTTT. Drawing the rest from reference TRBV5-4 and TRBJ1-3, the complete variable domain is ETGVTQSPTHLIKTRGQQVTLRCSSQSGHNTVSWYQQALGQGPQFIFQYYREEENGRGNFPPRFSGLQFPNYSSELNVNALELDDSALYLCASSPTGAGNTIYFGEGSWLTVV.

The chain is built from TRBV10-3 and TRBJ2-7; a possible D gene is TRBD1 (6 bases). The length of the CDR3 is 14 residues. The germline V gene encodes CDR1 ENHRY and CDR2 SYGVKD. The V gene lost 3 bases and the J gene lost 2 bases, with 11 bases spanning the gap. CDR3 loop: CAISDRQVPYEQYF. Here the CDR3 DNA reads TGTGCCATCAGTGATAGACAGGTCCCCTACGAGCAGTACTTC.

This clone has a single count. J is TRBJ1-3 and V is TRBV4-2, with a weak D call TRBD1 (5 bases). V lost 0 bases and J lost 4, with 16 bases in between. Germline CDR1 LGHNA, CDR2 YNFKEQ. The CDR3 consists of 17 residues. The CDR3 nucleotides are TGTGCCAGCAGCCAAGAAGGCTTCGGGGGAACGGGAAACACCATATATTTT. It is translated as CASSQEGFGGTGNTIYF.

V and J are TRBV2 and TRBJ1-1; 8 nucleotides align to TRBD1. With V trimmed by 2 bases and J by 2 bases, 7 bases remained unmatched. The germline V gene has CDR1 SNHLY and CDR2 FYNNEI. CDR3 length: 16 residues. CDR3 amino acids: CASSEPGQETNTEAFF. The CDR3 DNA follows: TGTGCCAGCAGTGAACCGGGACAGGAGACTAACACTGAAGCTTTCTTT.

The chain carries TRBV2 and TRBJ2-5; TRBD1 aligns across 8 bases. The junction had 11 bases not matched to a gene; V was cut back by 7 bases and J by 1 base. CDR3 length equals 16 residues. Germline V gene data show CDR1 as SNHLY and CDR2 as FYNNEI. The CDR3 loop is CASTFDRGSGQETQYF. The DNA for the CDR3 is TGTGCCAGCACGTTTGACAGGGGTTCTGGCCAAGAGACCCAGTACTTC.

In nucleotides, the CDR3 is TGTGCCAGCAGTCGGACAGAAACAGATACGCAGTATTTT. Its translation: CASSRTETDTQYF. This sequence joins TRBV28 and TRBJ2-3; TRBD1 is a possible D gene (6 bases). Germline V lookup: CDR1 MDHEN, CDR2 SYDVKM. The CDR3 is made up of 13 amino acids. The V gene lost 5 bases and the J gene lost 3 bases, with 9 bases spanning the gap.

V usage is TRBV3-1 (or the pseudogene TRBV3-2) and J usage is TRBJ1-2, with D unclear. With 0 bases removed from V and 4 bases from J, the gap between germline ends came to 6 bases. CDR1 LGHDT and CDR2 YNNKEL come from the germline V gene (reference sequence). The CDR3 sequence is 13 residues long. This CDR3 is CASSQEAGYGYTF. CDR3 coding DNA: TGTGCCAGCAGCCAAGAAGCAGGCTATGGCTACACCTTC.